This T cell receptor (beta chain) was observed in a study of CD8+ T cells in alopecia areata. Background on the study: Grafted skin came from C3H/HeJ donors with spontaneous alopecia (roughly 6-12 months old) and was placed on roughly 7-11-week-old female C3H/HeJ mice.

General study results and limits: Scalp samples also contribute reads from the resident alphabeta T cells found in normal skin. Mouse data revealed clearer TCR sharing than patient data did, a gap possibly tied to HLA.

This clone was counted at least ten times. Its specificity is unknown. Genes and germline come from the mouse. The read finishes 4 residues shy of the CDR3 end, and the germline J gene is used to complete it. The sorting of pooled cutaneous lymph node cells relied on CD4, CD8alpha, NKG2D, NKG2ACE and other markers. Sequencing templates came from extracted RNA that was reverse transcribed into cDNA. Assay used: immunoSEQ multiplex PCR; TCRdb lists only in-frame clones, some missing. Listed for the sample are about 18,000 clones, none seen a single time. The germline V gene encodes CDR1 NSQYPW and CDR2 LRSPGD (reference sequence). Trimming stripped 0 bases from V and 3 bases from J, with 9 bases between. The CDR3 covers 14 residues.

The chain recombines TRBV1 with TRBJ2-7, with D possibly TRBD2 on 6 matching bases. This receptor was taken from a C3H/HeJ mouse with alopecia areata. This strain's MHC haplotype is H2-k. Sequenced material: CD8+ T cells sorted from a lymph node. The covered CDR3 bases are TGCACCTGCAGTGCAGAATCCTGGGGCTAT. This codes for CTCSAESWGY. In full, the CDR3 is CTCSAESWGYEQYF.